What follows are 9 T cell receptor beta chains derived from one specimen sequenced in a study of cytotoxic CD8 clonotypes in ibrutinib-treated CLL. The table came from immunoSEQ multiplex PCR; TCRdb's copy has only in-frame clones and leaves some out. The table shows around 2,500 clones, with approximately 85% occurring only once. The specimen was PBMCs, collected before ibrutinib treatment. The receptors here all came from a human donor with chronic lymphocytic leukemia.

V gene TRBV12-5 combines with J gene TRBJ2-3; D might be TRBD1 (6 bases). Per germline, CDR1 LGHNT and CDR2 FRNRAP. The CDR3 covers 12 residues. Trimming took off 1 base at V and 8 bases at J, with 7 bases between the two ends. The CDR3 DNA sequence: TGTGCTAGTGGTTTGGAAGGGGGTACGCAGTATTTT. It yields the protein CASGLEGGTQYF.

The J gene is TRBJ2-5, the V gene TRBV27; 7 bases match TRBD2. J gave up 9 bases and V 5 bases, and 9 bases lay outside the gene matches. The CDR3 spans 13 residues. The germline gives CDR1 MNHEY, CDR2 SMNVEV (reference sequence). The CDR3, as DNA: TGTGCCAGCAGTCTGGCGGGGGACGGGGCCCAGTACTTC. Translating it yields CASSLAGDGAQYF.

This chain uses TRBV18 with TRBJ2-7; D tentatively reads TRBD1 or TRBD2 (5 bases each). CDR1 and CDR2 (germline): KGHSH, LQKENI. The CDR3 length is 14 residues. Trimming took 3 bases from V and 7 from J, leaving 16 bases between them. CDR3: CASSPGEVGVEQYF. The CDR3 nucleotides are TGTGCCAGCTCACCTGGAGAGGTGGGGGTGGAGCAGTACTTC. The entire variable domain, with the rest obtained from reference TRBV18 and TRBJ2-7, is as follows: NAGVMQNPRHLVRRRGQEARLRCSPMKGHSHVYWYRQLPEEGLKFMVYLQKENIIDESGMPKERFSAEFPKEGPSILRIQQVVRGDSAAYFCASSPGEVGVEQYFGPGTRLTVT.

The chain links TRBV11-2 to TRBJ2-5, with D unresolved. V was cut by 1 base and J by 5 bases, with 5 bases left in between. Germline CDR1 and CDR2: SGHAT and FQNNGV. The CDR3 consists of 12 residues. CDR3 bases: TGTGCCAGCAGCTTAGTTGGGGAGACCCAGTACTTC. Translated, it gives CASSLVGETQYF.

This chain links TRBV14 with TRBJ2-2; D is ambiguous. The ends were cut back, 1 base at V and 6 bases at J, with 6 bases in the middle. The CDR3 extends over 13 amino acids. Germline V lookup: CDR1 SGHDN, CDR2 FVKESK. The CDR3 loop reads CASSQVFAGELFF. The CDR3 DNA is TGTGCCAGCAGCCAAGTTTTTGCCGGGGAGCTGTTTTTT.

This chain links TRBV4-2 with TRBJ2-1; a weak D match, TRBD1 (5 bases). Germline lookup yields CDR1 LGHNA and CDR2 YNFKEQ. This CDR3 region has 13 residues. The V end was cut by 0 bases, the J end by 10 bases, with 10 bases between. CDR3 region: CASSQEGAREQFF. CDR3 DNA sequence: TGTGCCAGCAGCCAAGAAGGGGCGCGGGAGCAGTTCTTC.

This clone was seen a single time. The CDR3 reads CASRKDLAGGSTDTQYF. Written as DNA, the CDR3 is TGTGCCAGCCGGAAAGATCTAGCGGGGGGGAGCACAGATACGCAGTATTTT. The chain has TRBV11-2 and TRBJ2-3, with TRBD2 matching over 12 bases. V shed 8 bases and J 0 bases; nucleotides not matched to a gene: 9. This CDR3 has 17 amino acids. CDR1 is SGHAT and CDR2 is FQNNGV in the germline V gene.

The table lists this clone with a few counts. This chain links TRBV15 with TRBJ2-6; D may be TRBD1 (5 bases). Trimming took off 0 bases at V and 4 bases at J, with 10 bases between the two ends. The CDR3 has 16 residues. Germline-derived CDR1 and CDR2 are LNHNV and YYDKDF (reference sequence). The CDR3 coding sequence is TGTGCCACCAGCAGAGAGCAGGGTTCGGGGGCCAACGTCCTGACTTTC. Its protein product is CATSREQGSGANVLTF.

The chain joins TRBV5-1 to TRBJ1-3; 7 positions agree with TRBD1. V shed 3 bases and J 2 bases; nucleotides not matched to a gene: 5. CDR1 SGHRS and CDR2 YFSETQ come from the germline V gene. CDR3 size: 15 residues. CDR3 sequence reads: CASSYGGGPGNTIYF. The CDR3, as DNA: TGCGCCAGCAGCTATGGAGGGGGCCCTGGAAACACCATATATTTT.